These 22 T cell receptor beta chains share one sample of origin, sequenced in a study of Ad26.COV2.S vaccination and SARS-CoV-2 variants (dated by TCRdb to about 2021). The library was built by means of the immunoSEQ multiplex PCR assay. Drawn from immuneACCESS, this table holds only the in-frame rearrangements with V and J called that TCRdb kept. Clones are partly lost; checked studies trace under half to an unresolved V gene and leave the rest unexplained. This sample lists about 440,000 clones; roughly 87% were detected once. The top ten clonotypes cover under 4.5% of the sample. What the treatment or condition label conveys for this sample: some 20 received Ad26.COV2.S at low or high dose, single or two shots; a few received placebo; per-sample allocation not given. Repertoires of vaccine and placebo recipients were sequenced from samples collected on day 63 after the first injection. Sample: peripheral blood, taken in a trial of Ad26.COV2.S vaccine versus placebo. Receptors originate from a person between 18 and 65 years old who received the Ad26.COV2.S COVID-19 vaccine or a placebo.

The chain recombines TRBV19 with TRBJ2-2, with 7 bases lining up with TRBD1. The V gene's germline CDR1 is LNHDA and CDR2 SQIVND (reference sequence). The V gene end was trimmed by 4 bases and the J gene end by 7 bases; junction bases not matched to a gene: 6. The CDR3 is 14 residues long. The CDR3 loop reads CASSNPGQHGELFF. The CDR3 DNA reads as TGTGCCAGTAGTAACCCGGGACAGCACGGGGAGCTGTTTTTT.

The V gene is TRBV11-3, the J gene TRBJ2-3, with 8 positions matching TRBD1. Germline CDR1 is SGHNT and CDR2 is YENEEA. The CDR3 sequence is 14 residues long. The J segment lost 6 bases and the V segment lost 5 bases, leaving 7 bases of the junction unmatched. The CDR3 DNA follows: TGTGCCAGCAGCCTAAGGACAGGGCCCGATACGCAGTATTTT. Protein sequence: CASSLRTGPDTQYF.

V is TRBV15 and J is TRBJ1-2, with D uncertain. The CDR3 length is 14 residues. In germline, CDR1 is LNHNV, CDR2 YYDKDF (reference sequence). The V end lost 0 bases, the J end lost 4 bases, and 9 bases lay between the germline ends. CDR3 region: CATSRDLGSYGYTF. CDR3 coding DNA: TGTGCCACCAGCAGAGATTTGGGCAGCTATGGCTACACCTTC.

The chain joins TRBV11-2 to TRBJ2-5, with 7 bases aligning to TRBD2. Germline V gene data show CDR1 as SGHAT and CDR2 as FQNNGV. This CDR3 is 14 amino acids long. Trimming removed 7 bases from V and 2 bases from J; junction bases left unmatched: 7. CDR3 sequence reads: CASTLLAKQETQYF. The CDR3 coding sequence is TGTGCCAGCACCCTACTAGCGAAACAAGAGACCCAGTACTTC.

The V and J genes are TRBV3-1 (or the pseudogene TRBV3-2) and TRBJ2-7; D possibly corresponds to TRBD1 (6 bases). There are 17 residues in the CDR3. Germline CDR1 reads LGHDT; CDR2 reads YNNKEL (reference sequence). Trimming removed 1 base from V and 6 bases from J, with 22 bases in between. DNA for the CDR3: TGTGCCAGCAGCCAAGTAAGACAGGCCATCCTCCTTTCCGAGCAGTACTTC. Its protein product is CASSQVRQAILLSEQYF.

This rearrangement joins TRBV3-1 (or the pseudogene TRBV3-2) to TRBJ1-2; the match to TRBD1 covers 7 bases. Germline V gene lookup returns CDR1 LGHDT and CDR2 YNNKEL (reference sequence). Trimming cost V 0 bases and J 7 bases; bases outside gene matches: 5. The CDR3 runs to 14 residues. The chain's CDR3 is CASSQEQGWGGYTF. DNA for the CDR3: TGTGCCAGCAGCCAAGAACAGGGGTGGGGTGGCTACACCTTC.

The CDR3 loop reads CASTLGAGWNTEAFF. The CDR3 bases are TGCGCCAGCACCCTAGGCGCCGGGTGGAACACTGAAGCTTTCTTT. The chain joins TRBV4-1 to TRBJ1-1; D is undetermined. The V gene's germline CDR1 is MGHRA and CDR2 YSYEKL. Trimming pared 7 bases from V and 1 base from J, leaving 16 bases between. The CDR3 is 15 amino acids.

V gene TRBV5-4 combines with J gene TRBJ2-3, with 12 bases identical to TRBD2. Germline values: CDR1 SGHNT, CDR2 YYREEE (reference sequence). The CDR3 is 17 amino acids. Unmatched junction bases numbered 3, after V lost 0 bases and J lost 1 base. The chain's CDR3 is CASSLALAGGGTDTQYF. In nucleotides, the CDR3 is TGTGCCAGCAGCTTGGCCCTAGCGGGAGGGGGCACAGATACGCAGTATTTT.

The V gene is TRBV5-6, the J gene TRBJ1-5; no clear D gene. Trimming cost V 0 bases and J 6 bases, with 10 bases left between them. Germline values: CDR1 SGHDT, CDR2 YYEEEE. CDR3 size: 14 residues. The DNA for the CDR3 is TGTGCCAGCAGCTTGGTTGGGGTTGGTCAGCCCCAGCATTTT. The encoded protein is CASSLVGVGQPQHF.

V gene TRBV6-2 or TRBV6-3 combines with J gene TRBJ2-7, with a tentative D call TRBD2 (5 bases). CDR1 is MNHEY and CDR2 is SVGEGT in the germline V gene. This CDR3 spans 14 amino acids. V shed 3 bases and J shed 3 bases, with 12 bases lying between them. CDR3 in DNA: TGTGCCAGCAGTTATTCGGGGATTAACTACGAGCAGTACTTC. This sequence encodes CASSYSGINYEQYF.

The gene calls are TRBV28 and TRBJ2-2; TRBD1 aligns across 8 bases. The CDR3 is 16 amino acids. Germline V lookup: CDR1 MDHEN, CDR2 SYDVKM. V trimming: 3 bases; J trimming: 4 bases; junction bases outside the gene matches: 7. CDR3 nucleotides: TGTGCCAGCAGTTTTAGAGGCAGGGGGCTCACCGGGGAGCTGTTTTTT. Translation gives CASSFRGRGLTGELFF.

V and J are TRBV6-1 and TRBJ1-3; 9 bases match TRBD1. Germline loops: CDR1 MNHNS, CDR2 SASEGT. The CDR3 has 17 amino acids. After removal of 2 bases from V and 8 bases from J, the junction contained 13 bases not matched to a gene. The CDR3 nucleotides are TGTGCCAGCAGTGAAAGGGGGTACAGGGGGCGCGGAGACACCATATATTTT. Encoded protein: CASSERGYRGRGDTIYF.

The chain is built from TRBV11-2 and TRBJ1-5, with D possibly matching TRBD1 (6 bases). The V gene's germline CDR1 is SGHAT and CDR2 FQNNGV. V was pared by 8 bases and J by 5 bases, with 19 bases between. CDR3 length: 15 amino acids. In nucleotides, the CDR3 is TGTGCCAGCTCTCGGGGGGGCGGGAGTTATCAGCCCCAGCATTTT. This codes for CASSRGGGSYQPQHF.

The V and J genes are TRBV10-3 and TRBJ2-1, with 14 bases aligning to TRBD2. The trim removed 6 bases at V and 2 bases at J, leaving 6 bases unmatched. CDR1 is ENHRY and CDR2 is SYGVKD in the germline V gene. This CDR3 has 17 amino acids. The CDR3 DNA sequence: TGTGCCATCAGCGGGACTAGCGGGAGAACGGCCTACAATGAGCAGTTCTTC. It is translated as CAISGTSGRTAYNEQFF.

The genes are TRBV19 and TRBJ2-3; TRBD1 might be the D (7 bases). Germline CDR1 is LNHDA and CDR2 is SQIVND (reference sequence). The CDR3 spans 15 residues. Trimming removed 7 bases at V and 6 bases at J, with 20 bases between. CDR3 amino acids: CASMIDREASDTQYF. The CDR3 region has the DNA TGTGCCAGTATGATTGACAGGGAGGCTTCCGATACGCAGTATTTT.

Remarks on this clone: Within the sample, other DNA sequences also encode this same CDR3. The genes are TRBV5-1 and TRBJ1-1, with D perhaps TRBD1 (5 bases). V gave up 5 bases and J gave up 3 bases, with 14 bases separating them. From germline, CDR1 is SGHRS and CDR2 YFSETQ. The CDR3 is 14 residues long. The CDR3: CASSLGRGDTEAFF. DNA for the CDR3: TGCGCCAGCAGTCTGGGACGAGGGGACACTGAAGCTTTCTTT.

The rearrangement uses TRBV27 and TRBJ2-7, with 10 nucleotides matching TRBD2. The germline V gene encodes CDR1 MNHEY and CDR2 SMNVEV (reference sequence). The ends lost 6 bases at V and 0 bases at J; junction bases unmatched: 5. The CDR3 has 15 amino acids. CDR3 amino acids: CASSPSGSVSYEQYF. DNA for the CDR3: TGTGCCAGCAGCCCTAGCGGGAGCGTCTCCTACGAGCAGTACTTC.

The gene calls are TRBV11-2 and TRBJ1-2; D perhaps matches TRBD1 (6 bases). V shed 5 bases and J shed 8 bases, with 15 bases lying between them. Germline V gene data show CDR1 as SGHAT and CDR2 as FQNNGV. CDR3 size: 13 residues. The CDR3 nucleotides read TGTGCCAGCAGCCTCCGACCAGGGGAAGGCTACACCTTC. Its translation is CASSLRPGEGYTF.

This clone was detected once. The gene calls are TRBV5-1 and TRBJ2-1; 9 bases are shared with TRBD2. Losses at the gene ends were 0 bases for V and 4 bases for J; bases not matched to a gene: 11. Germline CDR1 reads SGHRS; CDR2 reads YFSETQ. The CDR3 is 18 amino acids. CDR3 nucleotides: TGCGCCAGCAGCTTGGTGGCCCTTGGACTAGCGATATACAATGAGCAGTTCTTC. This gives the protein CASSLVALGLAIYNEQFF.

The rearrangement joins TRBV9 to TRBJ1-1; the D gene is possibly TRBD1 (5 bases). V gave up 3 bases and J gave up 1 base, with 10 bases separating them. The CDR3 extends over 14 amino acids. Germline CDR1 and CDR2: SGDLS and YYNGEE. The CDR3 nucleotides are TGTGCCAGCAGCGCCGAGGGGAGGAACACTGAAGCTTTCTTT. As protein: CASSAEGRNTEAFF.

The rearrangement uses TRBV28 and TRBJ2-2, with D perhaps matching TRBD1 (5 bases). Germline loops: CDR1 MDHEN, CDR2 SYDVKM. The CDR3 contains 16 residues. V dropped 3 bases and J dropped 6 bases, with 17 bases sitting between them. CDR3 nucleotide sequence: TGTGCCAGCAGTTTCTTTCAGGGAATGGGGCCCGGGGAGCTGTTTTTT. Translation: CASSFFQGMGPGELFF.

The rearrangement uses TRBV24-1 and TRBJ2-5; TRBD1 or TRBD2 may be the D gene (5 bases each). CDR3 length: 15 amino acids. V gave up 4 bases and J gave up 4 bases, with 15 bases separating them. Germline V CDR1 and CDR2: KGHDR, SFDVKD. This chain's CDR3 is CATSDPVGEIETQYF. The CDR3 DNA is TGTGCCACCAGTGACCCGGTGGGGGAGATAGAGACCCAGTACTTC.